These T cell receptor beta chains were read from a single sample in a study of blood T cell repertoires in COVID-19. Repertoires were generated with immunoSEQ multiplex PCR, while TCRdb's copy carries only in-frame clones and drops some. In the table there are approximately 300,000 clones, about 86% of which are singletons. The material sequenced was peripheral blood. Receptors were obtained from a woman aged 45-65 years with acute or convalescent COVID-19. Each CDR3 is given with its conserved first and last residue. The D gene is left open where the match is weak. Some rows mark clone size as missing; the rest say once, few, many or name a class of expanded clone.

abundance	v_gene	d_gene	j_gene	CDR3aa	CDR3nt
-	TRBV28	TRBD1	TRBJ1-1	CASSLTGGGNTEAFF	TGTGCCAGCAGCCTCACAGGGGGTGGGAACACTGAAGCTTTCTTT
many	TRBV7-2	-	TRBJ2-1	CASSRYSNLYNEQFF	TGTGCCAGCAGCCGGTACTCGAATCTCTACAATGAGCAGTTCTTC
-	TRBV7-7	-	TRBJ2-5	CASSLVAVPQETQYF	TGTGCCAGCAGCTTAGTAGCGGTACCACAAGAGACCCAGTACTTC
few	TRBV6-4	-	TRBJ1-5	CASSSDINQPQHF	TGTGCCAGCAGCTCGGACATAAATCAGCCCCAGCATTTT
-	TRBV19	-	TRBJ1-2	CASKRTEAISYTF	TGTGCCAGTAAAAGGACGGAGGCTATCAGCTACACCTTC
-	TRBV30	TRBD1	TRBJ1-1	CAWSKDREVNTEAFF	TGTGCCTGGAGTAAGGACAGGGAGGTGAACACTGAAGCTTTCTTT
-	TRBV28	-	TRBJ2-2	CASSFPKRWTGELFF	TGTGCCAGCAGTTTCCCTAAGAGGTGGACTGGGGAGCTGTTTTTT
-	TRBV3-1/TRBV3-2	-	TRBJ1-3	CASSPDTGNTIYF	TGTGCCAGCAGCCCGGACACTGGAAACACCATATATTTT
-	TRBV2	TRBD1	TRBJ1-1	CASRTGMNTEAFF	TGTGCCAGCCGGACAGGGATGAACACTGAAGCTTTCTTT
-	TRBV28	TRBD2	TRBJ2-5	CASSSRLAGRQETQYF	TGTGCCAGCAGTTCCCGACTAGCGGGACGGCAAGAGACCCAGTACTTC
-	TRBV5-1	-	TRBJ2-1	CASSLDRASVNEQFF	TGCGCCAGCAGCTTGGACAGGGCCAGTGTTAATGAGCAGTTCTTC
-	TRBV5-4	TRBD1	TRBJ1-2	CASRPDREGYGYTF	TGTGCCAGCAGACCGGACAGGGAGGGCTATGGCTACACCTTC
-	TRBV5-1	TRBD1	TRBJ1-1	CASSPGQGNTEAFF	TGCGCCAGCAGCCCGGGACAGGGAAATACTGAAGCTTTCTTT
-	TRBV11-2	TRBD1	TRBJ1-4	CASSLQWGQLNEKLFF	TGTGCCAGCAGCTTACAATGGGGACAGCTTAATGAAAAACTGTTTTTT
-	TRBV12-3/TRBV12-4	TRBD1	TRBJ1-1	CASRGQGSGAFF	TGTGCCAGCAGAGGACAGGGGTCCGGAGCTTTCTTT
-	TRBV7-2	TRBD2	TRBJ2-1	CASSPVAGGRYNEQFF	TGTGCCAGCAGCCCCGTCGCGGGAGGTCGATACAATGAGCAGTTCTTC
-	TRBV6-5	TRBD1	TRBJ1-1	CASSVGQGRNTEAFF	TGTGCCAGCAGCGTCGGACAGGGCCGGAACACTGAAGCTTTCTTT
-	TRBV5-6	TRBD2	TRBJ2-1	CASSLLASGRGEQFF	TGTGCCAGCAGCTTGTTAGCTAGCGGGAGAGGTGAGCAGTTCTTC
-	TRBV6-4	-	TRBJ1-6	CATPSRTCSPLHF	TGTGCCACCCCGTCCCGAACATGCTCACCCCTCCACTTT
-	TRBV29-1	-	TRBJ1-2	CSVERSYGYTF	TGCAGCGTTGAACGGAGCTATGGCTACACCTTC
-	TRBV5-1	-	TRBJ1-1	CASSPDTILNTEAFF	TGCGCCAGCAGCCCGGACACAATACTGAACACTGAAGCTTTCTTT
once	TRBV12-3/TRBV12-4	-	TRBJ2-5	CASSFGSVETQYF	TGTGCCAGTTCATTCGGGAGTGTAGAGACCCAGTACTTC
-	TRBV6-1	-	TRBJ1-5	CASSEYRDNQPQHF	TGTGCCAGCAGTGAATACAGAGACAATCAGCCCCAGCATTTT
-	TRBV7-2	TRBD2	TRBJ2-7	CASSSTSGTYEQYF	TGTGCCAGCAGCTCCACCAGCGGGACCTACGAGCAGTACTTC
-	TRBV6-5	-	TRBJ1-2	CASRPSRQGYDGYTF	TGTGCCAGCAGACCCTCCAGGCAGGGTTATGATGGCTACACCTTC
-	TRBV6-2/TRBV6-3	-	TRBJ2-7	CASSYEGTFYEQYF	TGTGCCAGCAGTTACGAAGGGACATTCTACGAGCAGTACTTC
-	TRBV12-3/TRBV12-4	-	TRBJ1-5	CASNRDTNQPQHF	TGTGCCAGCAACCGGGACACCAATCAGCCCCAGCATTTT
-	TRBV11-2	-	TRBJ2-3	CASSRDSLSTDTQYF	TGTGCCAGCAGCCGCGACAGCCTCAGCACAGATACGCAGTATTTT
few	TRBV10-1	-	TRBJ2-5	CASSELNQETQYF	TGCGCCAGCAGTGAGTTAAACCAAGAGACCCAGTACTTC
-	TRBV5-1	-	TRBJ1-1	CASSLSGHRNTEAFF	TGCGCCAGCAGCTTGTCGGGACACAGAAACACTGAAGCTTTCTTT
-	TRBV11-2	-	TRBJ1-1	CASSSGRGSRTEAFF	TGTGCCAGCAGCTCCGGGCGGGGGTCTCGCACTGAAGCTTTCTTT
-	TRBV6-4	-	TRBJ1-5	CASSPEGRQPQHF	TGTGCCAGCAGTCCTGAGGGTCGCCAGCCCCAGCATTTT
once	TRBV5-1	-	TRBJ1-4	CASTLNRAADEKLFF	TGCGCCAGCACCTTAAACAGGGCAGCCGACGAAAAACTGTTTTTT
-	TRBV3-1/TRBV3-2	TRBD1	TRBJ1-1	CASTPGTAATEAFF	TGTGCCAGCACCCCAGGGACAGCAGCTACTGAAGCTTTCTTT
-	TRBV19	-	TRBJ1-1	CASSIPTEHEAFF	TGTGCCAGTAGTATCCCCACAGAGCATGAAGCTTTCTTT
-	TRBV18	TRBD2	TRBJ2-1	CASSGLAGEGSYNEQFF	TGTGCCAGCTCAGGACTAGCGGGGGAAGGGTCCTACAATGAGCAGTTCTTC
-	TRBV5-1	-	TRBJ1-6	CASSLTGPIIHPLHF	TGCGCCAGCAGCTTAACAGGACCTATAATTCACCCCCTCCACTTT
-	TRBV14	-	TRBJ1-2	CASSQNRVIGYTF	TGTGCCAGCAGCCAAAACAGGGTAATTGGCTACACCTTC
-	TRBV5-8	-	TRBJ1-2	CASSLQLNYGYTF	TGTGCCAGCAGCTTACAGCTAAACTATGGCTACACCTTC
-	TRBV18	-	TRBJ1-5	CASSPPTGSIRPQHF	TGTGCCAGCTCACCTCCTACAGGGTCCATCCGACCCCAGCATTTT
-	TRBV28	TRBD1	TRBJ1-1	CASWTGNFIGAFF	TGTGCCAGCTGGACAGGTAATTTTATCGGAGCTTTCTTT
-	TRBV13	-	TRBJ1-1	CASSFREFFEAFF	TGTGCCAGCAGCTTCAGGGAATTCTTTGAAGCTTTCTTT
few	TRBV5-1	-	TRBJ2-3	CASSLVPAGGSTDTQYF	TGCGCCAGCAGCTTGGTTCCAGCGGGCGGTAGCACAGATACGCAGTATTTT
-	TRBV5-1	-	TRBJ1-1	CASSTIGGSDTEAFF	TGCGCCAGCAGCACCATCGGGGGGAGTGACACTGAAGCTTTCTTT
-	TRBV5-1	TRBD2	TRBJ2-3	CASSLGSGRWTDTQYF	TGCGCCAGCAGCTTGGGGAGCGGGAGATGGACAGATACGCAGTATTTT
-	TRBV7-9	-	TRBJ2-5	CASSSQGNQETQYF	TGTGCCAGCAGCTCGCAGGGGAACCAAGAGACCCAGTACTTC
-	TRBV5-4	-	TRBJ2-7	CASSYKGGYEQYF	TGTGCCAGCAGCTATAAAGGGGGATACGAGCAGTACTTC
once	TRBV5-6	TRBD1	TRBJ1-5	CASSGGQGINQPQHF	TGTGCCAGCAGCGGAGGACAGGGGATCAATCAGCCCCAGCATTTT
-	TRBV19	-	TRBJ2-1	CASSTPGNSYNEQFF	TGTGCCAGTAGTACCCCAGGGAACTCCTACAATGAGCAGTTCTTC
-	TRBV2	-	TRBJ2-5	CASSEQGRETQYF	TGTGCCAGCAGTGAGCAGGGGAGAGAGACCCAGTACTTC
-	TRBV5-4	-	TRBJ2-1	CASSLGPASSYNEQFF	TGTGCCAGCAGCTTGGGGCCCGCCAGCTCCTACAATGAGCAGTTCTTC
-	TRBV27	-	TRBJ1-6	CASSSQVYSPLHF	TGTGCCAGCAGTTCACAGGTATACTCACCCCTCCACTTT